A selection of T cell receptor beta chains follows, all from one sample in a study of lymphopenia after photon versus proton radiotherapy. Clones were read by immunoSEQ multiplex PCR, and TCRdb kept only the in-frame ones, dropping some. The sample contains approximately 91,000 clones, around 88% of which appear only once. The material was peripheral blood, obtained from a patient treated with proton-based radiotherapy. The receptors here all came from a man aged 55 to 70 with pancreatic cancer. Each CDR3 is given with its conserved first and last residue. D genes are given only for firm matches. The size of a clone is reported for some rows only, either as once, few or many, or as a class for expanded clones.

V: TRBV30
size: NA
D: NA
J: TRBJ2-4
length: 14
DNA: TGTGCCTGGAGTGTAGGGGGAAGCAAAAACATTCAGTACTTC
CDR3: CAWSVGGSKNIQYF

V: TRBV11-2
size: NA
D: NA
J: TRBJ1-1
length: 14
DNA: TGTGCCAGCCGGGGGCTTGATGGTAGGACTGAAGCTTTCTTT
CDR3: CASRGLDGRTEAFF

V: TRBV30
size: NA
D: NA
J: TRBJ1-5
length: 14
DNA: TGTGCCTGGAGTGTAGGGGGGAGACGTCAGCCCCAGCATTTT
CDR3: CAWSVGGRRQPQHF

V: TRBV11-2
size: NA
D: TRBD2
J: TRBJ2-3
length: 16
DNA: TGTGCCAGCAGCCAACAACTAGCGGGAGGGTCAAATACGCAGTATTTT
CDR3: CASSQQLAGGSNTQYF

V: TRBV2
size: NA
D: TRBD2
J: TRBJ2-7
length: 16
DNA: TGTGCCAGCAGTGACTTTAGCGGGAGATCGTCCTACGAGCAGTACTTC
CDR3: CASSDFSGRSSYEQYF

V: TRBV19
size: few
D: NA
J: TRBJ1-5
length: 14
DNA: TGTGCCAGTACCCCCGGGGCAGGCAATCAGCCCCAGCATTTT
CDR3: CASTPGAGNQPQHF

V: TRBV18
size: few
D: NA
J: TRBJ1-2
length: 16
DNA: TGTGCCAGCTCACCAACCGGAGGGGGGTCTAACTATGGCTACACCTTC
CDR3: CASSPTGGGSNYGYTF

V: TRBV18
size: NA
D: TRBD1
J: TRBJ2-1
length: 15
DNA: TGTGCCAGCTCTCCAGGGGGACAGGGGGGCAATGAGCAGTTCTTC
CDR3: CASSPGGQGGNEQFF

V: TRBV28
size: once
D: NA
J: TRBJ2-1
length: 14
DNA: TGTGCCAGCACACCGCCGGGCTCCTACAATGAGCAGTTCTTC
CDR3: CASTPPGSYNEQFF

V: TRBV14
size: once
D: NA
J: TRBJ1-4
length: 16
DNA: TGTGCCAGCAGCCGAGAGGGCGGCCTGACTAATGAAAAACTGTTTTTT
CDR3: CASSREGGLTNEKLFF

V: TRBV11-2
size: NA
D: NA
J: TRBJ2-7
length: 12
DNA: TGTGCCAGCAGCCAGTGGGGATACGAGCAGTACTTC
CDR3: CASSQWGYEQYF

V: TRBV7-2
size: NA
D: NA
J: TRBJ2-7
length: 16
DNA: TGTGCCAGCAGCTTAGCATCGGGCAGGGGAAGTGGCGAGCAGTACTTC
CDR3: CASSLASGRGSGEQYF

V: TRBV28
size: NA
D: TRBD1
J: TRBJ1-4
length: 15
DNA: TGTGCCAGCAGTTTAACAGGGGCGGGTCCGAAAAAACTGTTTTTT
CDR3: CASSLTGAGPKKLFF

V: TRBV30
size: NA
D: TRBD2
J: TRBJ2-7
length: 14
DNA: TGTGCCTGGAGTGTACTAGCGGGGTCCTACGAGCAGTACTTC
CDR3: CAWSVLAGSYEQYF